These T cell receptor beta chains were read from a single sample in a study of cytomegalovirus exposure and HLA in healthy donors. Data came from immunoSEQ multiplex PCR; TCRdb stores just in-frame clones and leaves some out. The table shows roughly 100,000 clones, with 75% to 90% occurring only once. Sequences were obtained from PBMCs. Source of these receptors: a man younger than 45 in good health and CMV-seronegative. Both conserved end residues are part of each CDR3. The D gene is left open where the match is weak. Clone size is not always given. Where it is, it says once, few, many or a class for expanded clones.

j_call v_call clone_size d_call cdr3_nt cdr3_aa
TRBJ1-4 TRBV10-3 . . TGTGCCATCCGTGGGGCAGGGTTGAATGAAAAACTGTTTTTT CAIRGAGLNEKLFF
TRBJ2-7 TRBV7-9 . TRBD1 TGTGCCAGCAGCTTAGCGGACAGGGCCTACGAGCAGTACTTC CASSLADRAYEQYF
TRBJ2-7 TRBV6-4 few TRBD1 TGTGCCAGCAGTCAGGACAGGGGCCGTGACCCGGTTCCCTACGAGCAGTACTTC CASSQDRGRDPVPYEQYF
TRBJ2-3 TRBV5-1 . . TGCGCCAGCAGCTTGGATGTCGGGGGGCGGAAAGATACGCAGTATTTT CASSLDVGGRKDTQYF
TRBJ1-3 TRBV5-6 . . TGTGCCAGCAGCCCCGACAGCTCTGGAAACACCATATATTTT CASSPDSSGNTIYF
TRBJ2-7 TRBV29-1 . TRBD2 TGCAGCGTTGAAGGGACTAGCGGGGGTAGCTCCTACGAGCAGTACTTC CSVEGTSGGSSYEQYF
TRBJ1-1 TRBV7-2 . . TGTGCCAGCAGCTTAGCTGGAGGGATGAACACTGAAGCTTTCTTT CASSLAGGMNTEAFF
TRBJ1-2 TRBV2 . TRBD1 TGTGCCAGCTTTGGACAGGACCACTATGGCTACACCTTC CASFGQDHYGYTF
TRBJ2-3 TRBV7-9 . . TGTGCCAGCAGCGCCCAAACCTCAGGGATAACAGATACGCAGTATTTT CASSAQTSGITDTQYF
TRBJ2-1 TRBV7-2 once . TGTGCCAGCAGCTCCGGAGTCTTC CASSSGVF
TRBJ2-7 TRBV28 . . TGTGCCAGCAGAAAGACTCGTTACGAGCAGTACTTC CASRKTRYEQYF
TRBJ2-6 TRBV5-5 few . TGTGCCAGCAGCCTGGTGGGGGGGGCTAGCTCTGGGGCCAACGTCCTGACTTTC CASSLVGGASSGANVLTF
TRBJ2-7 TRBV27 . TRBD2 TGTGCCAGCAGTTACATAGCGGGAGCTAGCTCCTACGAGCAGTACTTC CASSYIAGASSYEQYF
TRBJ1-6 TRBV27 . . TGTGCCAGCAGTTTTAGGGGAAGGGGCTCCTATAATTCACCCCTCCACTTT CASSFRGRGSYNSPLHF
TRBJ2-7 TRBV5-6 . . TGTGCCAGCAGCTTGGGCGGGTCTAGCTCCTACGAGCAGTACTTC CASSLGGSSSYEQYF
TRBJ1-2 TRBV7-8 . . TGTGCCAGCAGCTCCAAAAACCCGGACAGTCTTTCCGGCTACACCTTC CASSSKNPDSLSGYTF
TRBJ2-1 TRBV5-1 once TRBD2 TGCGCCAGCAGCCTGATGCCCCAGCGGGGGGGAGATGAGCAGTTCTTC CASSLMPQRGGDEQFF
TRBJ2-1 TRBV7-2 . TRBD1 TGTGCCAGCAGCTCCGGACAGGGCGTTTTGTACAATGAGCAGTTCTTC CASSSGQGVLYNEQFF